The 22 T cell receptor beta chains listed next were all sequenced from one sample in a study of cytomegalovirus exposure and HLA in healthy donors. The PCR used 60 Vbeta and 13 Jbeta primers. Only in-frame clones appear in the TCRdb table, and some are missing; sequencing was by immunoSEQ multiplex PCR. The table has some 150,000 clones, around nine tenths seen once. The sequencing input was PBMCs. Source of these receptors: a woman aged 25 to 39 in good health and CMV-seronegative.

The gene calls are TRBV19 and TRBJ2-7, with TRBD1 matching over 7 bases. Trimming took 4 bases from V and 0 from J; bases not matched to a gene: 6. The CDR3 spans 15 residues. CDR1 is LNHDA and CDR2 is SQIVND in the germline V gene (reference sequence). CDR3 amino acids: CASSSHRGLSYEQYF. For the CDR3, the DNA is TGTGCCAGTAGTAGTCACAGGGGTCTCTCCTACGAGCAGTACTTC.

The chain recombines TRBV5-1 with TRBJ2-1; D is possibly TRBD2 (8 bases). Germline lookup yields CDR1 SGHRS and CDR2 YFSETQ. The CDR3 has 18 residues. With 0 bases removed from V and 10 bases from J, the gap between germline ends came to 26 bases. The CDR3 spells CASSLGRGGFRTGSEQFF. The CDR3 DNA reads as TGCGCCAGCAGCTTGGGACGGGGGGGGTTTAGGACAGGATCCGAGCAGTTCTTC.

The chain's CDR3 is CASSSRDRANTEAFF. The DNA of the CDR3 is TGTGCCAGCAGCTCCAGGGACAGGGCGAACACTGAAGCTTTCTTT. This sequence joins TRBV11-3 and TRBJ1-1; 9 bases line up with TRBD1. Germline CDR1 and CDR2: SGHNT and YENEEA. The CDR3 loop spans 15 amino acids. With 4 bases clipped from V and 1 base from J, the junction kept 4 bases outside the gene matches. The complete variable domain, with remaining parts taken from reference TRBV11-3 and TRBJ1-1, reads EAGVVQSPRYKIIEKKQPVAFWCNPISGHNTLYWYLQNLGQGPELLIRYENEEAVDDSQLPKDRFSAERLKGVDSTLKIQPAELGDSAVYLCASSSRDRANTEAFFGQGTRLTVV.

This rearrangement joins TRBV5-1 to TRBJ2-1; TRBD2 is a possible D gene (5 bases). V was pared by 0 bases and J by 2 bases, with 15 bases between. This CDR3 contains 17 residues. The germline CDR1 and CDR2 sequences are SGHRS and YFSETQ. The CDR3 protein is CASSLGGGPPTYNEQFF. CDR3 coding DNA: TGCGCCAGCAGCTTGGGTGGAGGCCCACCTACCTACAATGAGCAGTTCTTC.

V and J are TRBV7-2 and TRBJ2-1; the match to TRBD1 covers 7 bases. Germline CDR1 SGHTA, CDR2 FQGNSA. V lost 5 bases and J lost 7; bases outside the gene matches: 11. The CDR3 contains 15 residues. The CDR3 DNA is TGTGCCAGCAGCCCGAGACAGGGTAATCGGAATGAGCAGTTCTTC. It codes for CASSPRQGNRNEQFF.

This chain uses TRBV27 with TRBJ1-2, with a tentative D call TRBD1 (6 bases). From germline, CDR1 is MNHEY and CDR2 SMNVEV (reference sequence). The CDR3 contains 12 residues. With 3 bases removed from V and 8 bases from J, the gap between germline ends came to 10 bases. As DNA, the CDR3 is TGTGCCAGCAGTTTCCCAGGGGACGGCTACACCTTC. Protein product: CASSFPGDGYTF.

The CDR3 is CASSFHLGRADEQYF. The DNA for the CDR3 is TGTGCCAGCAGTTTTCACCTCGGGAGGGCCGACGAGCAGTACTTC. The gene calls are TRBV28 and TRBJ2-5, with 8 bases fitting TRBD2. The J call is doubtful: the DNA matches TRBJ2-7 better. This CDR3 has 15 residues. CDR1 and CDR2 (germline): MDHEN, SYDVKM.

The chain carries TRBV18 and TRBJ1-2, with 9 bases matching TRBD1. CDR1 KGHSH and CDR2 LQKENI come from the germline V gene. The CDR3 runs 15 residues. With V trimmed by 3 bases and J by 7 bases, 9 bases remained unmatched. The CDR3: CASSPRDRESPGYTF. The CDR3, as DNA: TGTGCCAGCTCACCCCGGGACAGGGAATCTCCTGGCTACACCTTC.

The V gene is TRBV18, the J gene TRBJ1-2, with a possible D match to TRBD1 (6 bases). The CDR3 totals 15 residues. The germline V gene encodes CDR1 KGHSH and CDR2 LQKENI. The V end lost 3 bases, the J end lost 0 bases, and 11 bases lay between the germline ends. The CDR3 sequence is CASSPEDSPNYGYTF. The CDR3 nucleotides are TGTGCCAGCTCACCCGAGGACAGTCCTAACTATGGCTACACCTTC.

The chain is built from TRBV7-9 and TRBJ1-5; D ambiguous. This CDR3 has 12 residues. Germline V gene lookup returns CDR1 SEHNR and CDR2 FQNEAQ (reference sequence). Trimming left V 5 bases short and J 3 bases short, with 5 bases between. The CDR3 protein is CASSLVNQPQHF. DNA of the CDR3: TGTGCCAGCAGCCTCGTCAATCAGCCCCAGCATTTT.

The J gene is TRBJ2-5, the V gene TRBV18, with D perhaps matching TRBD1 (7 bases). Germline-derived CDR1 and CDR2 are KGHSH and LQKENI. CDR3 length: 16 amino acids. The V end was cut by 3 bases, the J end by 11 bases, with 25 bases between. The CDR3 here is CASSPLGQRVHGEQYF. The DNA of the CDR3 is TGTGCCAGCTCACCCTTGGGACAGCGGGTTCATGGGGAGCAGTACTTC.

The V gene is TRBV19, the J gene TRBJ2-3; unclear D gene. CDR1 is LNHDA, CDR2 SQIVND, per germline (reference sequence). The ends were cut back, 5 bases at V and 3 bases at J, with 3 bases in the middle. There are 11 residues in the CDR3. CDR3 residues: CASSATDTQYF. The CDR3 region has the DNA TGTGCCAGTAGTGCGACAGATACGCAGTATTTT.

The chain couples TRBV9 to TRBJ2-1, with D perhaps matching TRBD2 (7 bases). The CDR3 is 16 residues long. With 3 bases removed from V and 0 bases from J, the gap between germline ends came to 13 bases. CDR1 is SGDLS, CDR2 YYNGEE, per germline. The CDR3 sequence: CASSAGGGGSYNEQFF. DNA of the CDR3: TGTGCCAGCAGCGCCGGAGGGGGGGGCTCCTACAATGAGCAGTTCTTC.

This chain connects TRBV28 to TRBJ2-7, with 9 nucleotides matching TRBD1. The V gene end was trimmed by 5 bases and the J gene end by 2 bases; junction bases not matched to a gene: 10. CDR3 length equals 16 residues. Germline CDR1 and CDR2: MDHEN and SYDVKM. The CDR3 nucleotides read TGTGCCAGCAGTCCACCTCCGGGACAGGGAGCCTACGAGCAGTACTTC. The encoded protein is CASSPPPGQGAYEQYF.

The CDR3 spells CASSSNWNTEAFF. The DNA of the CDR3 is TGTGCCAGCAGCTCCAACTGGAACACTGAAGCTTTCTTT. V and J are TRBV11-2 and TRBJ1-1; D not certain. Trimming cost V 4 bases and J 1 base, with 7 bases left between them. Germline V gene data show CDR1 as SGHAT and CDR2 as FQNNGV. This CDR3 is built from 13 residues.

This chain joins TRBV9 and TRBJ2-7; TRBD1 aligns across 7 bases. Germline assignment: CDR1 SGDLS and CDR2 YYNGEE. V lost 4 bases to trimming and J lost 2 bases; unmatched junction nucleotides: 6. This CDR3 is 14 amino acids long. The CDR3 loop is CASSSRGPPYEQYF. CDR3 DNA: TGTGCCAGCAGCTCTAGGGGGCCCCCCTACGAGCAGTACTTC.

V and J are TRBV19 and TRBJ2-7; 7 bases align to TRBD2. The germline V gene encodes CDR1 LNHDA and CDR2 SQIVND (reference sequence). Trimming removed 1 base from V and 5 bases from J; junction bases left unmatched: 8. This CDR3 comprises 15 residues. Here the CDR3 DNA reads TGTGCCAGTAGTATAGGAACCGGGACTACCCACGAGCAGTACTTC. It encodes CASSIGTGTTHEQYF.

The chain links TRBV13 to TRBJ2-7, with D hard to call. In germline, CDR1 is PRHDT, CDR2 FYEKMQ (reference sequence). Trimming left V 3 bases short and J 3 bases short, with 9 bases between. This CDR3 is built from 13 residues. The CDR3 DNA follows: TGTGCCAGCAGCTTTGCCCCGGGCTACGAGCAGTACTTC. This gives the protein CASSFAPGYEQYF.

In its sample, this clone was seen once. The rearrangement links TRBV19 to TRBJ2-7, with TRBD2 matching 11 bases. Germline V gene sequence: CDR1 LNHDA, CDR2 SQIVND (reference sequence). J lost 1 base, V lost 5 bases, and 4 bases had no gene match. This CDR3 has 15 residues. The CDR3 DNA follows: TGTGCCAGTAGTCCTGGGACTAGCGGATCCTACGAGCAGTACTTC. Translated: CASSPGTSGSYEQYF.

The rearrangement joins TRBV30 to TRBJ1-1, with TRBD1 as a possible D gene (5 bases). Germline CDR1 GTSNPN, CDR2 SVGIG (reference sequence). The CDR3 is 12 amino acids. The DNA of the CDR3 is TGTGCTCGGAGGGGAGAGAACACTGAAGCTTTCTTT. It is translated as CARRGENTEAFF.

The chain carries TRBV5-6 and TRBJ2-7; possibly TRBD1 for D (6 bases). Germline assignment: CDR1 SGHDT and CDR2 YYEEEE. The CDR3 contains 14 residues. V lost 4 bases, J lost 6 bases, and 17 bases lay in between. As DNA, the CDR3 is TGTGCCAGCAGCGTTTACACAGGGCTTGGCGAGCAGTACTTC. Its protein product is CASSVYTGLGEQYF.

Only a few counts were recorded for this clone. The rearrangement joins TRBV28 to TRBJ2-4, with TRBD2 as a possible D gene (6 bases). The germline CDR1 and CDR2 sequences are MDHEN and SYDVKM. CDR3 length: 17 residues. V lost 3 bases, J lost 3 bases, and 18 bases lay in between. The CDR3 nucleotides read TGTGCCAGCAGTTTGAGGCGGGAAGCGTGGGTCAAAAACATTCAGTACTTC. Its protein product is CASSLRREAWVKNIQYF.